Listed below are T cell receptor beta chains from one sample, sequenced in a study of Ad26.COV2.S vaccination and SARS-CoV-2 variants. Sequencing used immunoSEQ multiplex PCR; TCRdb keeps in-frame clones, though not all of them. The sample records some 420,000 clones, 70% to 90% being singletons. The material sequenced was peripheral blood, taken in a trial of Ad26.COV2.S vaccine versus placebo. These TCRs come from a person between 18 and 65 years old who received the Ad26.COV2.S COVID-19 vaccine or a placebo. Both conserved end residues are part of each CDR3. D genes are given only for firm matches. Only some rows state a clone size, as once, few, many or a class for expanded clones.

j_call clone_size v_call d_call cdr3_aa cdr3_nt
TRBJ2-1 . TRBV4-1 . CASSQDRGSYNEQFF TGCGCCAGCAGCCAAGACAGGGGCTCCTACAATGAGCAGTTCTTC
TRBJ1-6 . TRBV6-6 . CASSDSAGSPLHF TGTGCCAGCAGTGACAGTGCAGGTTCACCCCTCCACTTT
TRBJ2-1 . TRBV11-2 TRBD1 CASSPGQGTYNEQFF TGTGCCAGCAGCCCGGGACAGGGTACCTACAATGAGCAGTTCTTC
TRBJ2-7 few TRBV6-6 . CASRQGLGYEQYF TGTGCCAGCAGACAGGGACTGGGCTACGAGCAGTACTTC
TRBJ1-1 . TRBV28 . CASSLSTMNTEAFF TGTGCCAGCAGTTTATCAACGATGAACACTGAAGCTTTCTTT
TRBJ2-2 . TRBV28 . CASSPFGGELFF TGTGCCAGCAGTCCCTTCGGCGGGGAGCTGTTTTTT
TRBJ2-3 . TRBV27 . CASSFSRTDTQYF TGTGCCAGCAGTTTTTCACGGACAGATACGCAGTATTTT
TRBJ2-3 . TRBV11-2 . CASSLWAWVDTDTQYF TGTGCCAGCAGCTTATGGGCTTGGGTCGACACAGATACGCAGTATTTT
TRBJ2-5 . TRBV19 . CASSSTGGAQETQYF TGTGCCAGTAGTTCGACTGGGGGGGCCCAAGAGACCCAGTACTTC
TRBJ2-7 . TRBV15 . CATSRASAYEQYF TGTGCCACCAGCAGAGCCAGTGCCTACGAGCAGTACTTC
TRBJ1-5 . TRBV15 TRBD1 CATSTSGTGNQPQHF TGTGCCACCAGCACCTCCGGGACAGGGAATCAGCCCCAGCATTTT
TRBJ1-5 . TRBV7-9 TRBD1 CASSLGQGVGQPQHF TGTGCCAGCAGCTTAGGACAGGGTGTTGGTCAGCCCCAGCATTTT
TRBJ1-1 . TRBV6-2/TRBV6-3 . CASSSSGMEAFF TGTGCCAGCAGTTCCTCCGGCATGGAGGCTTTCTTT
TRBJ2-1 . TRBV4-1 . CASSQSRVYNEQFF TGCGCCAGCAGCCAGAGCAGGGTGTACAATGAGCAGTTCTTC
TRBJ2-3 . TRBV7-3 . CASSVAPGDTQYF TGTGCCAGCAGCGTAGCGCCAGGAGATACGCAGTATTTT
TRBJ2-7 . TRBV14 TRBD2 CASSRLAGPDYEQYF TGTGCCAGCAGTCGACTAGCGGGGCCGGACTACGAGCAGTACTTC
TRBJ2-3 . TRBV28 . CASSTGRPDTQYF TGTGCCAGCAGTACGGGTAGGCCAGATACGCAGTATTTT
TRBJ2-2 . TRBV7-3 . CASSLHGFTGELFF TGTGCCAGCTCCTTACATGGGTTCACCGGGGAGCTGTTTTTT
TRBJ2-7 . TRBV5-4 . CASSFGGEQYF TGTGCCAGCAGCTTTGGGGGCGAGCAGTACTTC
TRBJ2-4 . TRBV19 . CASSIDHFLSKNIQYF TGTGCCAGTAGTATAGATCATTTTCTTTCCAAAAACATTCAGTACTTC
TRBJ2-1 . TRBV5-3 TRBD2 CARSFRGLAGASLDSYNEQFF TGTGCCAGAAGCTTTCGGGGACTAGCGGGGGCCTCTTTGGACTCCTACAATGAGCAGTTCTTC
TRBJ1-5 . TRBV30 TRBD1 CAWNQGDGQPQHF TGTGCCTGGAACCAGGGGGACGGGCAGCCCCAGCATTTT
TRBJ1-2 . TRBV30 . CAWEPDSPAYGYTF TGTGCCTGGGAGCCGGACAGTCCCGCCTATGGCTACACCTTC
TRBJ2-7 . TRBV6-1 TRBD2 CASSDAGEGYEQYF TGTGCCAGCAGTGATGCTGGGGAGGGTTACGAGCAGTACTTC
TRBJ2-7 . TRBV7-6 . CASSPRDTSYEQYF TGTGCCAGCAGCCCCCGGGACACGTCCTACGAGCAGTACTTC
TRBJ1-5 few TRBV30 . CAWSSTGNQPQHF TGTGCCTGGAGTTCCACAGGGAATCAGCCCCAGCATTTT
TRBJ2-1 . TRBV7-8 . CASSLASANEQFF TGTGCCAGCAGCTTAGCCAGTGCAAATGAGCAGTTCTTC
TRBJ2-1 . TRBV7-9 . CASSSSSDGYNEQFF TGTGCCAGCAGCTCCTCTTCTGACGGTTACAATGAGCAGTTCTTC
TRBJ1-4 . TRBV9 . CASSPRPGMEKLFF TGTGCCAGCAGCCCCCGCCCCGGGATGGAAAAACTGTTTTTT
TRBJ1-5 . TRBV4-1 . CASSQGVSNSNQPQHF TGCGCCAGCAGCCAAGGAGTGTCTAATAGCAATCAGCCCCAGCATTTT
TRBJ2-3 once TRBV6-6 . CASSRDSTDTQYF TGTGCCAGCAGCCGGGACAGCACAGATACGCAGTATTTT
TRBJ1-5 . TRBV4-3 . CASSPREVERTNQPQHF TGCGCCAGCAGCCCCCGGGAGGTGGAGCGGACAAATCAGCCCCAGCATTTT
TRBJ1-5 few TRBV19 TRBD1 CASSGTGEGQPQHF TGTGCCAGTAGCGGCACAGGGGAGGGTCAGCCCCAGCATTTT
TRBJ2-5 . TRBV19 . CASSVGRQETQYF TGTGCCAGTAGCGTGGGGCGCCAAGAGACCCAGTACTTC
TRBJ2-2 . TRBV6-4 TRBD1 CASSETGFGTGELFF TGTGCCAGCAGTGAGACAGGGTTCGGCACCGGGGAGCTGTTTTTT
TRBJ2-7 . TRBV7-9 . CASSLRRGYEQYF TGTGCCAGCAGCCTCCGGAGGGGGTACGAGCAGTACTTC
TRBJ1-5 . TRBV10-2 . CASSESYRDQPQHF TGCGCCAGCAGTGAGTCGTACAGGGATCAGCCCCAGCATTTT
TRBJ1-1 . TRBV29-1 . CSVGSSGAPGTEAFF TGCAGCGTTGGATCCTCTGGGGCGCCCGGCACTGAAGCTTTCTTT
TRBJ1-2 . TRBV6-2/TRBV6-3 . CASSYSRTDFYGYTF TGTGCCAGCAGTTACTCCCGGACAGACTTCTATGGCTACACCTTC
TRBJ1-5 . TRBV6-6 . CASRAGRTQHF TGTGCCAGCAGGGCCGGGCGGACCCAGCATTTT
TRBJ1-5 . TRBV4-1 . CASSHITQGNQPQHF TGCGCCAGCAGCCACATCACACAGGGTAATCAGCCCCAGCATTTT
TRBJ2-1 . TRBV18 . CASSSGYGEQFF TGTGCCAGCTCATCTGGGTACGGTGAGCAGTTCTTC
TRBJ1-4 . TRBV5-6 . CASSPPPGRTNEKLFF TGTGCCAGCAGCCCTCCTCCCGGCAGAACTAATGAAAAACTGTTTTTT
TRBJ2-5 . TRBV27 . CASSLGGGRQETQYF TGTGCCAGCAGTTTGGGAGGGGGAAGGCAAGAGACCCAGTACTTC
TRBJ1-1 . TRBV4-1 . CASSHQGNMNTEAFF TGCGCCAGCAGCCACCAAGGCAACATGAACACTGAAGCTTTCTTT
TRBJ2-7 . TRBV5-4 TRBD1 CASSWGQVKYEQYF TGTGCCAGCAGCTGGGGACAGGTAAAATACGAGCAGTACTTC
TRBJ2-7 once TRBV2 . CASSPGPAYEQYF TGTGCCAGCAGTCCGGGACCCGCCTACGAGCAGTACTTC
TRBJ2-7 . TRBV7-9 . CASTGAVSYEQYF TGTGCCAGCACTGGGGCAGTCTCCTACGAGCAGTACTTC
TRBJ2-1 . TRBV4-3 . CASSQPGMGRGEQFF TGCGCCAGCAGCCAACCGGGCATGGGGCGCGGGGAGCAGTTCTTC
TRBJ1-1 . TRBV18 . CASSQTMNTEAFF TGTGCCAGCTCTCAAACCATGAACACTGAAGCTTTCTTT
TRBJ2-2 . TRBV3-1/TRBV3-2 . CASSLIQGRAGELFF TGTGCCAGCAGCCTGATCCAGGGTCGAGCCGGGGAGCTGTTTTTT
TRBJ1-5 . TRBV7-2 . CASSPDRRQPQHF TGTGCCAGCAGCCCAGACAGGCGGCAGCCCCAGCATTTT
TRBJ2-7 . TRBV4-2 . CASSQTGAGIYEQYF TGTGCCAGCAGCCAGACAGGTGCTGGAATCTACGAGCAGTACTTC
TRBJ2-5 . TRBV5-4 . CASSLGPQETQYF TGTGCCAGCAGCTTGGGGCCCCAGGAGACCCAGTACTTC